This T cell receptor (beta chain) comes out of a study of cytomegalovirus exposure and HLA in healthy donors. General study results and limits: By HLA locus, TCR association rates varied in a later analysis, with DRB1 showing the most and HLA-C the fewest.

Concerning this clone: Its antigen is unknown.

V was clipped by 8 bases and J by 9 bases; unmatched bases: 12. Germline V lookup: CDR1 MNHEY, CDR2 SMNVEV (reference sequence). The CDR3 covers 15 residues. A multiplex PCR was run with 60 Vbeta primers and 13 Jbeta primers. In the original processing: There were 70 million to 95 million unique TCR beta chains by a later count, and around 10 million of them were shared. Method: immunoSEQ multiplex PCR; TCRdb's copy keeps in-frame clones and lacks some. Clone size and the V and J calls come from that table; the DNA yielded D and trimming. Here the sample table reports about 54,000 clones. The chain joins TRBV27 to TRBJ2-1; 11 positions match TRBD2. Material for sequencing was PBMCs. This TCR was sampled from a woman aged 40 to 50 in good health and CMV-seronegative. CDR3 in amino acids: CASGVFLAGGGEQFF. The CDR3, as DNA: TGTGCCAGCGGGGTGTTTCTAGCGGGGGGAGGTGAGCAGTTCTTC.